This entry lists 30 T cell receptor beta chains sequenced from one sample in a study of OX40 agonist ivuxolimab in advanced cancers. TCRdb keeps only in-frame clones here, not all; method: immunoSEQ multiplex PCR. The sample contains around 60,000 clones, around 90% of which appear only once. The sample here was CD4+ or CD8+ T cells sorted from blood, taken in a trial of the OX40 agonist ivuxolimab. The receptor source for this set is an adult with an advanced solid tumor such as melanoma, head and neck, liver or kidney cancer.

In its sample, this clone was seen once. The chain recombines TRBV15 with TRBJ2-7; D may correspond to TRBD1 or TRBD2 (6 bases each). CDR3 length: 15 amino acids. Germline V gene lookup returns CDR1 LNHNV and CDR2 YYDKDF (reference sequence). With 1 base removed from V and 2 bases from J, the gap between germline ends came to 12 bases. The DNA of the CDR3 is TGTGCCACCAGCAGAGTGGGGGGACATCCCTACGAGCAGTACTTC. The encoded protein is CATSRVGGHPYEQYF.

The genes are TRBV7-8 and TRBJ1-2; 8 nucleotides align to TRBD1. Germline assignment: CDR1 SGHVS and CDR2 FQNEAQ. The CDR3 extends over 15 amino acids. V was clipped by 1 base and J by 6 bases; unmatched bases: 7. CDR3 residues: CASSLVQGAVDGYTF. The CDR3 nucleotides read TGTGCCAGCAGCTTAGTCCAGGGGGCGGTTGATGGCTACACCTTC.

About this clone: This same CDR3 is encoded by further DNA sequences in the sample. J is TRBJ1-5 and V is TRBV9, with D perhaps TRBD1 (5 bases). Germline CDR1 SGDLS, CDR2 YYNGEE. Trimming stripped 2 bases from V and 0 bases from J, with 6 bases between. The CDR3 sequence is 14 residues long. The CDR3 sequence is CASSVDSSNQPQHF. CDR3 sequence (DNA): TGTGCCAGCAGCGTCGACAGTAGCAATCAGCCCCAGCATTTT.

This clone appeared a single time. The J gene is TRBJ1-1, the V gene TRBV7-9, with D maybe TRBD1 (6 bases). Per germline, CDR1 SEHNR and CDR2 FQNEAQ (reference sequence). V lost 3 bases, J lost 1 base, and 9 bases lay in between. The CDR3 runs to 14 residues. This CDR3 reads CASSLGARNTEAFF. The CDR3 DNA sequence: TGTGCCAGCAGCTTGGGGGCCCGGAACACTGAAGCTTTCTTT.

The chain recombines TRBV5-6 with TRBJ2-1, with TRBD1 matching 9 bases. The length of the CDR3 is 12 residues. Germline CDR1 SGHDT, CDR2 YYEEEE. J lost 6 bases, V lost 10 bases, and 5 bases had no gene match. For the CDR3, the DNA is TGTGCCTACAGGACAGGGGTCAATGAGCAGTTCTTC. Residues: CAYRTGVNEQFF.

The J gene is TRBJ2-7, the V gene TRBV6-6, with TRBD1 identical over 12 bases. This CDR3 is 16 amino acids long. The V gene's germline CDR1 is MNHNY and CDR2 SVGAGI (reference sequence). J was trimmed by 6 bases and V by 6 bases; bases with no gene match: 12. In nucleotides, the CDR3 is TGTGCCAGCAGCATGGCCGGGACAGGGGGCTTCGGCGAGCAGTACTTC. It is translated as CASSMAGTGGFGEQYF.

The chain combines TRBV28 with TRBJ1-3; no clear D gene. Germline values: CDR1 MDHEN, CDR2 SYDVKM. This CDR3 region has 12 residues. The V gene lost 6 bases and the J gene lost 7 bases, with 10 bases spanning the gap. In DNA, the CDR3 is TGTGCCAGCAGCACACTTGGTAACACCATATATTTT. It specifies CASSTLGNTIYF.

The chain links TRBV5-1 to TRBJ2-3; D is perhaps TRBD2 (6 bases). Trimming pared 0 bases from V and 1 base from J, leaving 12 bases between. The CDR3 runs to 16 residues. Per the germline V gene, CDR1 is SGHRS and CDR2 is YFSETQ. The DNA of the CDR3 is TGCGCCAGCAGCTTGGGTCCGGGAGCGGGCACAGATACGCAGTATTTT. Its protein product is CASSLGPGAGTDTQYF.

In its sample, this clone is medium-sized. This chain joins TRBV15 and TRBJ2-1; 9 nucleotides match TRBD1. Germline lookup yields CDR1 LNHNV and CDR2 YYDKDF (reference sequence). The CDR3 consists of 15 residues. V shed 6 bases and J 3 bases; nucleotides not matched to a gene: 6. Here the CDR3 DNA reads TGTGCCACCAGTGATACAGGGGGCTTCTACAATGAGCAGTTCTTC. Its translation is CATSDTGGFYNEQFF.

This clone was recorded once. The chain links TRBV11-2 to TRBJ2-7; D could derive from TRBD1 or TRBD2 (5 bases each). Germline V gene data show CDR1 as SGHAT and CDR2 as FQNNGV. The CDR3 is 17 residues long. Trimming left V 2 bases short and J 1 base short, with 18 bases between. The CDR3 is CASSLSPGPSTSYEQYF. In nucleotides, the CDR3 is TGTGCCAGCAGCTTATCTCCGGGACCGTCGACGTCCTACGAGCAGTACTTC.

This sequence joins TRBV6-5 and TRBJ2-1; weak D call: TRBD2 (5 bases). The germline V and J ends were trimmed by 3 bases and 8 bases, with 14 bases remaining between them. CDR1 is MNHEY, CDR2 SVGAGI, per germline. The CDR3 totals 14 residues. CDR3 coding DNA: TGTGCCAGCAGTTATTCCCCGGGAACGGATGAGCAGTTCTTC. Its protein product is CASSYSPGTDEQFF.

This chain connects TRBV19 to TRBJ1-1, with 7 bases matching TRBD1. Germline V lookup: CDR1 LNHDA, CDR2 SQIVND (reference sequence). The V and J ends lost 3 bases and 4 bases, in that order; junction bases with no gene match: 5. The CDR3 length is 14 residues. The CDR3 nucleotides are TGTGCCAGTAGTATGAGGGGGCGCGGCACTGAAGCTTTCTTT. Encoded protein: CASSMRGRGTEAFF.

The chain couples TRBV19 to TRBJ1-5; D gene ambiguous. The CDR3 runs to 15 residues. Germline-derived CDR1 and CDR2 are LNHDA and SQIVND (reference sequence). Trimming took off 3 bases at V and 0 bases at J, with 9 bases between the two ends. CDR3 in DNA: TGTGCCAGTAGTATGTCCCAGTATAGCAATCAGCCCCAGCATTTT. Protein sequence: CASSMSQYSNQPQHF. Using reference TRBV19 and TRBJ1-5 for the parts outside the CDR3, the full variable domain is DGGITQSPKYLFRKEGQNVTLSCEQNLNHDAMYWYRQDPGQGLRLIYYSQIVNDFQKGDIAEGYSVSREKKESFPLTVTSAQKNPTAFYLCASSMSQYSNQPQHFGDGTRLSIL.

CDR3 in amino acids: CASSLSKPNTGELFF. In nucleotides, the CDR3 is TGTGCCAGCAGTTTGTCGAAACCCAACACCGGGGAGCTGTTTTTT. The V gene is TRBV28, the J gene TRBJ2-2; D is unclear. V dropped 3 bases and J dropped 2 bases, with 10 bases sitting between them. The germline V gene encodes CDR1 MDHEN and CDR2 SYDVKM. There are 15 residues in the CDR3.

The sample holds one count of this clone. The CDR3, as DNA: TGTGCCACCCGGACAGACTCCTACGAGCAGTACTTC. It specifies CATRTDSYEQYF. The chain couples TRBV19 to TRBJ2-7, with D possibly TRBD1 on 6 matching bases. Per germline, CDR1 LNHDA and CDR2 SQIVND (reference sequence). The length of the CDR3 is 12 residues. With 10 bases removed from V and 0 bases from J, the gap between germline ends came to 10 bases.

The J gene is TRBJ2-7, the V gene TRBV29-1, with a possible D match to TRBD2 (5 bases). V was shortened by 4 bases and J by 2 bases, with 9 bases between the two germline ends. The CDR3 has 12 residues. The V gene's germline CDR1 is SQVTM and CDR2 ANQGSEA. CDR3 nucleotide sequence: TGCAGCGTTGCAATTAGCGCCTACGAGCAGTACTTC. Encoded protein: CSVAISAYEQYF.

This chain links TRBV28 with TRBJ2-1, with D perhaps TRBD2 (6 bases). This CDR3 has 12 amino acids. V lost 3 bases and J lost 6, with 6 bases in between. CDR1 MDHEN and CDR2 SYDVKM come from the germline V gene. The CDR3 loop is CASSLGGNEQFF. The CDR3 nucleotides are TGTGCCAGCAGTTTGGGAGGCAATGAGCAGTTCTTC.

The chain links TRBV28 to TRBJ2-7, with 7 bases lining up with TRBD2. Per the germline V gene, CDR1 is MDHEN and CDR2 is SYDVKM. V lost 5 bases, J lost 3 bases, and 1 base stayed unmatched. The CDR3 covers 12 residues. The CDR3 is CASSGLDYEQYF. CDR3 nucleotides: TGTGCCAGCAGTGGACTAGACTACGAGCAGTACTTC. Supplemented by reference TRBV28 and TRBJ2-7, the full variable domain reads DVKVTQSSRYLVKRTGEKVFLECVQDMDHENMFWYRQDPGLGLRLIYFSYDVKMKEKGDIPEGYSVSREKKERFSLILESASTNQTSMYLCASSGLDYEQYFGPGTRLTVT.

V is TRBV6-5 and J is TRBJ1-6, with no clear D. CDR3 length equals 14 residues. Germline assignment: CDR1 MNHEY and CDR2 SVGAGI. Trimming removed 6 bases from V and 5 bases from J, with 11 bases in between. The CDR3: CASSLGRNNSPLHF. The CDR3 DNA follows: TGTGCCAGCAGCCTGGGGAGGAATAATTCACCCCTCCACTTT.

J is TRBJ2-4 and V is TRBV5-6, with TRBD2 matching over 7 bases. The CDR3 extends over 17 amino acids. V gave up 4 bases and J gave up 0 bases; unmatched junction bases: 10. Per germline, CDR1 SGHDT and CDR2 YYEEEE. CDR3 loop: CASSGLGTALAKNIQYF. In DNA, the CDR3 is TGTGCCAGCAGCGGACTAGGGACGGCCCTAGCCAAAAACATTCAGTACTTC.

The chain recombines TRBV29-1 with TRBJ2-7, with TRBD1 matching 8 bases. V shed 1 base, J shed 3 bases, and the junction held 2 bases outside the gene matches. Germline assignment: CDR1 SQVTM and CDR2 ANQGSEA. This CDR3 has 13 amino acids. The CDR3 bases are TGCAGCGTTGAAGTTACAGGGGGCTACGAGCAGTACTTC. The encoded protein is CSVEVTGGYEQYF.

This chain uses TRBV7-3 with TRBJ2-2; D could derive from TRBD1 or TRBD2 (5 bases each). Germline V gives CDR1 SGHTA, CDR2 FQGTGA. CDR3 size: 15 residues. V was shortened by 2 bases and J by 5 bases, with 12 bases between the two germline ends. In DNA form, the CDR3 reads TGTGCCAGCAGCTTAGATGGGGGTAAAACCGGGGAGCTGTTTTTT. Protein product: CASSLDGGKTGELFF.

V usage is TRBV11-3 and J usage is TRBJ2-7; TRBD2 is a possible D gene (5 bases). Germline-derived CDR1 and CDR2 are SGHNT and YENEEA. CDR3 size: 16 residues. V shed 0 bases and J shed 2 bases, with 14 bases lying between them. Here the CDR3 reads CASSLEESGLPYEQYF. The CDR3, as DNA: TGTGCCAGCAGCTTAGAAGAGAGCGGATTACCCTACGAGCAGTACTTC.

The rearrangement uses TRBV7-9 and TRBJ1-2; D uncertain. V was clipped by 5 bases and J by 4 bases, with 20 bases between them. In germline, CDR1 is SEHNR, CDR2 FQNEAQ (reference sequence). This CDR3 is 16 amino acids long. The DNA for the CDR3 is TGTGCCAGCAGCCCGGAGAAAATGGGCCAACTCTATGGCTACACCTTC. As protein: CASSPEKMGQLYGYTF.

The rearrangement links TRBV9 to TRBJ2-2, with TRBD2 matching 10 bases. CDR1 and CDR2 (germline): SGDLS, YYNGEE. J gave up 4 bases and V 3 bases, and 3 bases lay outside the gene matches. This CDR3 is built from 15 residues. The CDR3 DNA reads TGTGCCAGCAGCGCCCCTAGCGGGAGCACCGGGGAGCTGTTTTTT. It yields the protein CASSAPSGSTGELFF. Full variable domain (missing parts from reference TRBV9 and TRBJ2-2): DSGVTQTPKHLITATGQRVTLRCSPRSGDLSVYWYQQSLDQGLQFLIQYYNGEERAKGNILERFSAQQFPDLHSELNLSSLELGDSALYFCASSAPSGSTGELFFGEGSRLTVL.

The chain joins TRBV28 to TRBJ2-5; either TRBD1 or TRBD2 may supply D (7 bases each). Trimming cost V 8 bases and J 2 bases, with 21 bases left between them. The CDR3 loop spans 16 amino acids. CDR1 and CDR2 (germline): MDHEN, SYDVKM. The CDR3 bases are TGTGCCAGCCGAAAAATGAGACAGGGAGGGCAAGAGACCCAGTACTTC. As protein: CASRKMRQGGQETQYF.

This clone was observed a single time. The chain combines TRBV7-3 with TRBJ1-5, with 10 bases aligning to TRBD1. Germline CDR1 and CDR2: SGHTA and FQGTGA. The CDR3 extends over 18 amino acids. The V segment lost 4 bases and the J segment 7 bases; nucleotides outside the gene matches: 16. CDR3: CASSWRWTGGLKGQPQHF. DNA for the CDR3: TGTGCCAGCAGCTGGAGATGGACAGGGGGGCTTAAGGGACAGCCCCAGCATTTT.

V usage is TRBV25-1 and J usage is TRBJ2-1; 8 bases are shared with TRBD2. V trimming: 4 bases; J trimming: 3 bases; junction bases outside the gene matches: 5. Germline CDR1 and CDR2: MGHDK and SYGVNS. This CDR3 has 15 residues. The CDR3 nucleotides are TGTGCCAGCAGTGGGCGGGAGGAAGTCTACAATGAGCAGTTCTTC. This translates into CASSGREEVYNEQFF.

The rearrangement links TRBV27 to TRBJ2-1; tentatively, D is TRBD2 (6 bases). The V gene's germline CDR1 is MNHEY and CDR2 SMNVEV (reference sequence). The CDR3 has 12 residues. Trimming stripped 2 bases from V and 9 bases from J, with 8 bases between. This CDR3 is CASSLGGIEQFF. The CDR3 DNA reads TGTGCCAGCAGTTTAGGGGGGATTGAGCAGTTCTTC.

The chain uses TRBV9 and TRBJ2-3; D not resolved. V lost 0 bases and J lost 2, with 10 bases in between. The CDR3 is 15 residues long. CDR1 and CDR2 from the germline V gene are SGDLS and YYNGEE. The CDR3 loop is CASSVGPGYTDTQYF. CDR3 coding DNA: TGTGCCAGCAGCGTAGGGCCAGGATACACAGATACGCAGTATTTT.